These 26 T cell receptor beta chains were all obtained from the same sample, sequenced in a study of blood T cell repertoires in COVID-19. Produced via immunoSEQ multiplex PCR; TCRdb's table is partial and in-frame only. The sample lists over 100,000 clones; around four fifths were seen once. Sequencing input: peripheral blood. These receptors originate from a woman aged 60-75 years with acute or convalescent COVID-19.

Concerning this clone itself: The junction and the germline gene differ at one end; a read error may be behind it. This chain connects TRBV7-7 to TRBJ2-5; D is perhaps TRBD1 (6 bases). CDR1 and CDR2 (germline): SSHAT, FNYEAQ (reference sequence). The CDR3 has 13 residues. The CDR3 reads CASSSDRQGTQYF. CDR3 DNA sequence: TGTGCTAGCAGCTCCGACAGGCAAGGGACCCAGTACTTC.

This chain links TRBV3-1 (or the pseudogene TRBV3-2) with TRBJ2-7, with TRBD1 as a possible D gene (6 bases). CDR3 size: 14 residues. From germline, CDR1 is LGHDT and CDR2 YNNKEL (reference sequence). V was pared by 1 base and J by 8 bases, with 15 bases between. CDR3 coding DNA: TGTGCCAGCAGCCAAGGACAGGCGCACATGAAGCAGTACTTC. It encodes CASSQGQAHMKQYF.

The J gene is TRBJ2-3, the V gene TRBV15; 8 bases are shared with TRBD2. The CDR3 is 15 residues long. The V segment lost 5 bases and the J segment 3 bases; nucleotides outside the gene matches: 7. Germline CDR1 LNHNV, CDR2 YYDKDF (reference sequence). CDR3 amino acids: CATSPRGGWTDTQYF. The CDR3 DNA reads TGTGCCACCAGCCCCCGGGGGGGTTGGACAGATACGCAGTATTTT.

The chain is built from TRBV19 and TRBJ2-2, with 10 bases that match TRBD2. After removal of 6 bases from V and 2 bases from J, the junction contained 3 bases not matched to a gene. Germline V gives CDR1 LNHDA, CDR2 SQIVND (reference sequence). CDR3 length: 15 residues. Here the CDR3 DNA reads TGTGCCAGTAGGTCTAGCGGGGGAAACACCGGGGAGCTGTTTTTT. Its translation: CASRSSGGNTGELFF.

This chain uses TRBV3-1 (or the pseudogene TRBV3-2) with TRBJ1-6; weak D call: TRBD1 (6 bases). This CDR3 contains 15 residues. Germline loops: CDR1 LGHDT, CDR2 YNNKEL (reference sequence). Trimming shortened V by 5 bases and J by 6 bases, and 14 bases separated the two germline ends. The CDR3 spells CASSRFLGGNSPLHF. CDR3 nucleotide sequence: TGTGCCAGCAGCAGGTTTTTAGGGGGTAATTCACCCCTCCACTTT.

This chain connects TRBV9 to TRBJ1-1; D call uncertain. Trimming cost V 2 bases and J 6 bases, with 14 bases left between them. Per the germline V gene, CDR1 is SGDLS and CDR2 is YYNGEE. The CDR3 runs 14 residues. The CDR3 sequence is CASSVRSSKSEAFF. Written as DNA, the CDR3 is TGTGCCAGCAGCGTTCGTAGCAGTAAATCTGAAGCTTTCTTT.

This chain joins TRBV4-2 and TRBJ2-1; tentative D call: TRBD1 (6 bases). Germline V gene lookup returns CDR1 LGHNA and CDR2 YNFKEQ. Trimming left V 8 bases short and J 4 bases short, with 15 bases between. CDR3 length: 14 amino acids. CDR3 loop: CASGGTRGYNEQFF. CDR3 nucleotide sequence: TGTGCCAGCGGGGGAACTAGGGGGTACAATGAGCAGTTCTTC.

This chain connects TRBV4-1 to TRBJ1-1; D ambiguous. This CDR3 comprises 14 residues. V was trimmed by 1 base and J by 1 base, leaving 7 bases between them. Germline V gene lookup returns CDR1 MGHRA and CDR2 YSYEKL. CDR3 residues: CASSQAGSNTEAFF. The CDR3 nucleotides are TGCGCCAGCAGCCAAGCCGGGTCGAACACTGAAGCTTTCTTT.

This clone appeared once. Sequence at one end of the junction differs from germline and may be a read error. The CDR3 is CASSDGGGTQSPF. CDR3 nucleotides: TGTGCCAGCAGTGATGGGGGAGGGACCCAAAGCCCTTTT. The chain combines TRBV2 with TRBJ2-3; 7 bases line up with TRBD2. The V gene's germline CDR1 is SNHLY and CDR2 FYNNEI. The CDR3 contains 13 residues.

This chain joins TRBV6-2 or TRBV6-3 and TRBJ2-7, with D possibly TRBD2 on 6 matching bases. The germline V and J ends were trimmed by 1 base and 6 bases, with 13 bases remaining between them. The CDR3 sequence is 14 residues long. Germline CDR1 reads MNHEY; CDR2 reads SVGEGT. The CDR3 loop is CASSYYGRGSEQYF. The CDR3, as DNA: TGTGCCAGCAGTTACTACGGGAGAGGAAGCGAGCAGTACTTC.

V and J are TRBV5-1 and TRBJ2-3, with 11 bases fitting TRBD2. Trimming cost V 8 bases and J 5 bases; bases outside gene matches: 10. The V gene's germline CDR1 is SGHRS and CDR2 YFSETQ. The CDR3 contains 15 residues. As DNA, the CDR3 is TGCGCCAGTAGACTTAGCGGGGGGGCCAGAGATACGCAGTATTTT. Its protein product is CASRLSGGARDTQYF.

The chain recombines TRBV28 with TRBJ2-3, with 15 bases fitting TRBD2. This CDR3 has 18 amino acids. The V segment lost 8 bases and the J segment 4 bases; nucleotides outside the gene matches: 13. The germline CDR1 and CDR2 sequences are MDHEN and SYDVKM. In nucleotides, the CDR3 is TGTGCCAGCTCCACAGAGGGACTAGCGGGGGGCCCCCCAGATACGCAGTATTTT. Its protein product is CASSTEGLAGGPPDTQYF. Full variable domain (remainder filled in from reference TRBV28 and TRBJ2-3): DVKVTQSSRYLVKRTGEKVFLECVQDMDHENMFWYRQDPGLGLRLIYFSYDVKMKEKGDIPEGYSVSREKKERFSLILESASTNQTSMYLCASSTEGLAGGPPDTQYFGPGTRLTVL.

V usage is TRBV12-3 or TRBV12-4 and J usage is TRBJ1-4, with 9 positions matching TRBD1. Trimming at V came to 6 bases and at J to 8 bases, leaving 4 bases not matched to a gene. The CDR3 covers 13 residues. CDR3 in DNA: TGTGCCAGCAGCCCTGGGACAGGGGAAAAACTGTTTTTT. This translates into CASSPGTGEKLFF.

The CDR3 region is CASSFVGANTEAFF. CDR3 nucleotide sequence: TGTGCCAGCAGCTTTGTAGGGGCGAACACTGAAGCTTTCTTT. The rearrangement joins TRBV7-9 to TRBJ1-1, with a weak D call TRBD1 (5 bases). Trimming pared 3 bases from V and 1 base from J, leaving 9 bases between. CDR3 length: 14 amino acids. CDR1 is SEHNR and CDR2 is FQNEAQ in the germline V gene (reference sequence).

DNA of the CDR3: TGTGCCAGCAGTTTGGGCGGGGGGCTTACTAGCACAGATACGCAGTATTTT. As protein: CASSLGGGLTSTDTQYF. The chain couples TRBV28 to TRBJ2-3, with 8 bases fitting TRBD2. This CDR3 spans 17 amino acids. V shed 3 bases, J shed 0 bases, and the junction held 8 bases outside the gene matches. The germline CDR1 and CDR2 sequences are MDHEN and SYDVKM.

V and J are TRBV5-1 and TRBJ1-4; D gene ambiguous. The CDR3 totals 14 residues. With 4 bases removed from V and 7 bases from J, the gap between germline ends came to 14 bases. Per germline, CDR1 SGHRS and CDR2 YFSETQ. In nucleotides, the CDR3 is TGCGCCAGCAGCCTCAACGGAGGTGGTGAAAAACTGTTTTTT. Translating gives CASSLNGGGEKLFF.

The rearrangement uses TRBV7-6 and TRBJ1-1, with D perhaps TRBD1 (6 bases). This CDR3 contains 16 residues. Trimming took off 4 bases at V and 1 base at J, with 16 bases between the two ends. Per germline, CDR1 SGHVS and CDR2 FNYEAQ. The CDR3 bases are TGTGCCAGCAGCTGGGGACACCAAGGGGGGAACACTGAAGCTTTCTTT. Its protein is CASSWGHQGGNTEAFF.

This clone was counted a single time. This chain links TRBV10-1 with TRBJ1-4; 7 bases align to TRBD1. The V gene's germline CDR1 is WNHNN and CDR2 SYGVQD (reference sequence). The CDR3 totals 14 residues. V gave up 8 bases and J gave up 10 bases; unmatched junction bases: 13. CDR3 coding DNA: TGCGCCAGCCGCCGGGACAGATTCCTAGGAAAACTGTTTTTT. Residues: CASRRDRFLGKLFF.

This clone has a handful of counts. The J gene is TRBJ2-7, the V gene TRBV5-6; 7 bases are shared with TRBD1. The CDR3 has 12 residues. Germline loops: CDR1 SGHDT, CDR2 YYEEEE. After removal of 7 bases from V and 4 bases from J, the junction contained 5 bases not matched to a gene. The CDR3 DNA follows: TGTGCCAGCCGACAGGGTGTTTACGAGCAGTACTTC. Protein: CASRQGVYEQYF. The complete variable domain, with remaining parts taken from reference TRBV5-6 and TRBJ2-7, reads DAGVTQSPTHLIKTRGQQVTLRCSPKSGHDTVSWYQQALGQGPQFIFQYYEEEERQRGNFPDRFSGHQFPNYSSELNVNALLLGDSALYLCASRQGVYEQYFGPGTRLTVT.

The chain links TRBV30 to TRBJ1-2, with 8 bases identical to TRBD1. Unmatched junction bases numbered 4, after V lost 5 bases and J lost 8 bases. Germline CDR1 reads GTSNPN; CDR2 reads SVGIG (reference sequence). This CDR3 contains 11 residues. CDR3 protein: CAWARTGGYTF. The CDR3, as DNA: TGTGCCTGGGCCCGGACAGGGGGCTACACCTTC.

In its sample, this clone was seen a few times. The chain recombines TRBV5-1 with TRBJ2-1; 8 bases fit TRBD1. The CDR3 spans 14 residues. CDR1 and CDR2 (germline): SGHRS, YFSETQ. The V gene end was trimmed by 0 bases and the J gene end by 9 bases; junction bases not matched to a gene: 5. The CDR3 DNA reads TGCGCCAGCAGCTTGGGCGGGACAGGTGTTGAGCAGTTCTTC. Protein product: CASSLGGTGVEQFF.

This chain joins TRBV7-2 and TRBJ1-6; TRBD1 agrees at 7 bases. Germline CDR1 is SGHTA and CDR2 is FQGNSA. Trimming cost V 1 base and J 9 bases; bases outside gene matches: 3. The CDR3 totals 14 residues. DNA of the CDR3: TGTGCCAGCAGCTTAGGGGACAGACTTTCACCCCTCCACTTT. Protein: CASSLGDRLSPLHF.

The chain carries TRBV19 and TRBJ1-4; 7 bases map to TRBD1. Germline values: CDR1 LNHDA, CDR2 SQIVND (reference sequence). The CDR3 spans 16 residues. With 5 bases clipped from V and 0 bases from J, the junction kept 6 bases outside the gene matches. CDR3: CASSSTGQTTNEKLFF. The CDR3 nucleotides read TGTGCCAGTAGTTCTACGGGACAGACAACTAATGAAAAACTGTTTTTT.

The chain recombines TRBV5-1 with TRBJ1-3; TRBD1 might be the D (5 bases). V lost 5 bases and J 4 bases, leaving 16 bases between the germline ends. This CDR3 has 15 amino acids. Germline CDR1 SGHRS, CDR2 YFSETQ. CDR3 sequence (DNA): TGCGCCAGCAGTGACTCCGTGGGGCGGGGAAACACCATATATTTT. Its protein is CASSDSVGRGNTIYF.

The V gene is TRBV20-1, the J gene TRBJ1-2; D perhaps matches TRBD1 (6 bases). V dropped 3 bases and J dropped 5 bases, with 10 bases sitting between them. Germline V gives CDR1 DFQATT, CDR2 SNEGSKA (reference sequence). The length of the CDR3 is 12 residues. Here the CDR3 reads CSASPRGYGYTF. In nucleotides, the CDR3 is TGCAGTGCTAGTCCCAGGGGTTATGGCTACACCTTC.

The genes are TRBV2 and TRBJ2-2; no definite D call. CDR1 SNHLY and CDR2 FYNNEI come from the germline V gene. V lost 10 bases and J 2 bases, leaving 17 bases between the germline ends. CDR3 length: 15 residues. CDR3: CATKADSSNTGELFF. The CDR3 DNA follows: TGTGCCACCAAGGCGGATTCCAGCAACACCGGGGAGCTGTTTTTT.